This is a list of T cell receptor beta chains from one sample in a study of shared clonotypes between healthy human individuals. The repertoire was sequenced with immunoSEQ multiplex PCR; TCRdb's copy has only in-frame clones and lacks some. The table has roughly 1,800,000 clones, approximately 94% seen once. Input material: naive CD8+ T cells sorted from blood. These receptors came from a man between 18 and 35 years old in good health. Both conserved end residues are part of each CDR3. A D gene is named only where the DNA matches it firmly. For some rows the clone size is stated as once, few or many, or as a class when expanded; others skip it.

>17|TRBV2|.|.|TRBJ2-7
TGTGCCAGCAGTGAAGAGACCGTGACAGGGGAGGGCTACGAGCAGTACTTC
CASSEETVTGEGYEQYF
>13|TRBV6-4|.|.|TRBJ2-2
TGTGCCAGCAGTGACCAGGGTTCCGGGGAGCTGTTTTTT
CASSDQGSGELFF
>17|TRBV7-9|.|.|TRBJ1-6
TGTGCCAGCAGCAACTGGGACCGACGGGGCTATAATTCACCCCTCCACTTT
CASSNWDRRGYNSPLHF
>15|TRBV7-9|.|.|TRBJ2-1
TGTGCCAGCAGCTTAGGCACCGTTTCCTACAATGAGCAGTTCTTC
CASSLGTVSYNEQFF
>13|TRBV10-2|.|.|TRBJ1-2
TGCGCCAGCAGTGAGTGGGGGCTGGATGGCTACACCTTC
CASSEWGLDGYTF
>15|TRBV27|few|.|TRBJ2-2
TGTGCCAGCAGTCTGATTGATGAGGACACCGGGGAGCTGTTTTTT
CASSLIDEDTGELFF
>16|TRBV4-1|.|TRBD1|TRBJ2-3
TGCGCCAGCAGCCAAGGAACAGGGGGACTCACGGATACGCAGTATTTT
CASSQGTGGLTDTQYF
>15|TRBV5-6|.|TRBD2|TRBJ2-2
TGTGCCAGCAGCGCCGGGACTAGCACCACCGGGGAGCTGTTTTTT
CASSAGTSTTGELFF
>15|TRBV9|.|.|TRBJ2-1
TGTGCCAGCAGCGTAGAAGGACTGGCGAACAATGAGCAGTTCTTC
CASSVEGLANNEQFF
>11|TRBV19|.|.|TRBJ1-1
TGTGCCAGTAGTACCCCAGTTGAAGCTTTCTTT
CASSTPVEAFF
>11|TRBV5-6|.|.|TRBJ2-7
TGTGCCAGCAGCCATTCGTACGAGCAGTACTTC
CASSHSYEQYF
>15|TRBV5-1|.|.|TRBJ2-3
TGCGCCAGCAGCTTAGGCCAGGGTAACACAGATACGCAGTATTTT
CASSLGQGNTDTQYF
>14|TRBV28|.|.|TRBJ1-1
TGTGCCAGCAGTTTAAGAGGGTTGAGGACTGAAGCTTTCTTT
CASSLRGLRTEAFF
>12|TRBV5-4|once|.|TRBJ2-7
TGTGCCAGCAGTCCACAGGGCTACGAGCAGTACTTC
CASSPQGYEQYF
>13|TRBV27|once|.|TRBJ1-2
TGTGCCAGCAGTTTATTGGGTGAGAGTGGCTACACCTTC
CASSLLGESGYTF
>14|TRBV5-4|few|TRBD1|TRBJ1-6
TGTGCCAGCAGCTTCGGACAGGGCAATTCACCCCTCCACTTT
CASSFGQGNSPLHF
>15|TRBV9|few|TRBD2|TRBJ2-1
TGTGCCAGCAGCGTAGAAGGACTAGCAAGTACTGAGCAGTTCTTC
CASSVEGLASTEQFF
>15|TRBV27|.|TRBD1|TRBJ1-1
TGTGCCAGCAGTGCGACAGGGAAGGGGAACACTGAAGCTTTCTTT
CASSATGKGNTEAFF
>15|TRBV9|.|TRBD1|TRBJ2-7
TGTGCCAGCAGCGTAGAGGGACAGGGATCCTACGAGCAGTACTTC
CASSVEGQGSYEQYF
>13|TRBV27|.|TRBD1|TRBJ1-5
TGTGCCAGCAGCCAGGACAGGGGTCAGCCCCAGCATTTT
CASSQDRGQPQHF
>14|TRBV25-1|.|TRBD1|TRBJ1-2
TGTGCCAGCAGTCCTTCGGGACAGCTCTATGGCTACACCTTC
CASSPSGQLYGYTF
>12|TRBV28|.|TRBD1|TRBJ1-2
TGTGCCAGCAGTTTTACAGGGGGTGGCTACACCTTC
CASSFTGGGYTF
>14|TRBV29-1|.|.|TRBJ2-1
TGCAGCGTTGATGCCCCCGGGCCCTTAGGTGAGCAGTTCTTC
CSVDAPGPLGEQFF
>13|TRBV30|.|.|TRBJ2-5
TGTGCCTTTCACAGAGTGGGGCTGGAGACCCAGTACTTC
CAFHRVGLETQYF
>16|TRBV2|.|TRBD2|TRBJ2-5
TGTGCCAGCAGTCACCCCAGACTAGCGGCTGGGGAGACCCAGTACTTC
CASSHPRLAAGETQYF
>15|TRBV25-1|.|TRBD1|TRBJ1-5
TGTGCCAGCTCCGGGGGGACAGGGGTTTATCAGCCCCAGCATTTT
CASSGGTGVYQPQHF
>16|TRBV27|.|.|TRBJ2-4
TGTGCCAGCAGTTTAATTGGAGAATTAGCCAAAAACATTCAGTACTTC
CASSLIGELAKNIQYF
>14|TRBV5-6|.|.|TRBJ2-7
TGTGCCAGCAGCCCGGGTTGGGGTTCTAACGAGCAGTACTTC
CASSPGWGSNEQYF
>15|TRBV5-4|.|.|TRBJ2-3
TGTGCCAGCAGCTTGGCCGAGGGTGTAGCAGATACGCAGTATTTT
CASSLAEGVADTQYF
>16|TRBV6-5|.|.|TRBJ2-5
TGTGCCAGCAGTTTCTCCAAGGGGGGTGAGGCAGAGACCCAGTACTTC
CASSFSKGGEAETQYF
>15|TRBV5-1|.|TRBD2|TRBJ2-1
TGCGCCAGCAGCTCTGGACTAGCGGTCTACAATGAGCAGTTCTTC
CASSSGLAVYNEQFF
>17|TRBV7-9|.|.|TRBJ1-1
TGTGCCAGCAGCCCCGCCTGGCAGGAAAAGGGGTACACTGAAGCTTTCTTT
CASSPAWQEKGYTEAFF
>14|TRBV7-8|.|.|TRBJ1-6
TGTGCCAGCAGCTTATTCGCAGATAATTCACCCCTCCACTTT
CASSLFADNSPLHF
>15|TRBV13|.|TRBD1|TRBJ2-7
TGTGCCAGCAGCTTAGTCCGGGACAGCTCCTACGAGCAGTACTTC
CASSLVRDSSYEQYF
>16|TRBV4-1|.|.|TRBJ2-6
TGCGCCAGCAGCCAAGACGGAGTCCTGGGGGCCAACGTCCTGACTTTC
CASSQDGVLGANVLTF
>17|TRBV11-2|once|.|TRBJ1-6
TGTGCCAGCAGCCCTTGGACAGCAAGCTCCTATAATTCACCCCTCCACTTT
CASSPWTASSYNSPLHF
>11|TRBV4-1|.|.|TRBJ1-1
TGCGCCAGCACCTCCGGGGCCGAAGCTTTCTTT
CASTSGAEAFF
>14|TRBV27|.|.|TRBJ2-7
TGTGCCAGCGGTGACAGGAGTAGCTCCTACGAGCAGTACTTC
CASGDRSSSYEQYF
>16|TRBV4-3|.|TRBD2|TRBJ2-5
TGCGCCAGCAGCCAACATAAACTAGCGTACCAAGAGACCCAGTACTTC
CASSQHKLAYQETQYF
>14|TRBV6-5|.|.|TRBJ2-7
TGTGCCAGCAGTCCGGAGACAGGCTCCTACGAGCAGTACTTC
CASSPETGSYEQYF